Listed below are T cell receptor beta chains from one sample, sequenced in a study of cytomegalovirus exposure and HLA in healthy donors. The table came from immunoSEQ multiplex PCR; TCRdb's copy has only in-frame clones and leaves some out. This repertoire includes 40,000 to 60,000 clones. Material: PBMCs. The receptors were sampled from a female donor in good health and CMV-seronegative. CDR3s include the opening cysteine and the closing phenylalanine or tryptophan. A D gene is named only where the DNA matches it firmly.

d_call j_call v_call cdr3_nt cdr3_aa
TRBD1 TRBJ2-2 TRBV28 TGTGCCAGCAGTTCCCGACAGGGAAGAGGGGAGCTGTTTTTT CASSSRQGRGELFF
NA TRBJ1-4 TRBV20-1 TGCAGTGCTACGTATAATGAAAAACTGTTTTTT CSATYNEKLFF
NA TRBJ1-2 TRBV18 TGTGCCAGCTCACCCGCCCCCGCGACAGGAGATGGCTACACCTTC CASSPAPATGDGYTF
TRBD2 TRBJ2-7 TRBV5-6 TGTGCCAGCAGCTTCGTCCTAGCGGGAGGGCCATTCGAGCAGTACTTC CASSFVLAGGPFEQYF
NA TRBJ2-4 TRBV7-8 TGTGCCAGCAGCCTGGAGCTAGCCAAAAACATTCAGTACTTC CASSLELAKNIQYF
NA TRBJ1-3 TRBV29-1 TGCAGCGTTGCAGGGGCGGACGGAAACACCATATATTTT CSVAGADGNTIYF
TRBD1 TRBJ1-1 TRBV5-8 TGTGCCAGCAGCTTGCGCGGACAGGGGGCCTCAAACACTGAAGCTTTCTTT CASSLRGQGASNTEAFF
NA TRBJ1-5 TRBV30 TGTGCCTGGGCGGACAATAATCAGCCCCAGCATTTT CAWADNNQPQHF
NA TRBJ1-1 TRBV2 TGTGCCAGCAGTGAATCGGAGGACACTGAAGCTTTCTTT CASSESEDTEAFF
TRBD1 TRBJ1-6 TRBV9 TGTGCCAGCAGCGTAGGACAGGGGGCAGGAAATTCACCCCTCCACTTT CASSVGQGAGNSPLHF
NA TRBJ1-4 TRBV11-2 TGTGCCAGCAGCTTAGTTAATGCCGGGAGCCCTGAAAAACTGTTTTTT CASSLVNAGSPEKLFF
NA TRBJ2-5 TRBV30 TGTGCCTGGAGTCGGGGAGAGAACCAGTACTTC CAWSRGENQYF
NA TRBJ2-2 TRBV11-2 TGTGCCAGCAGGTTACAGGCCCGTTACGTCACCGGGGAGCTGTTTTTT CASRLQARYVTGELFF
NA TRBJ1-2 TRBV5-4 TGTGCCAGCAGCCAGGACGGACAATATGGCTACACCTTC CASSQDGQYGYTF
NA TRBJ2-5 TRBV6-5 TGTGCCAGCAGCCGGTCCCGTGTCCAAGAGACCCAGTACTTC CASSRSRVQETQYF
TRBD2 TRBJ2-5 TRBV29-1 TGCAGCGCGGGTTTACTAGCGAGTCGAGAGACCCAGTACTTC CSAGLLASRETQYF
TRBD1 TRBJ1-1 TRBV19 TGTGCCAGTAGTATCGCAGGGGGCACTGAAGCTTTCTTT CASSIAGGTEAFF
NA TRBJ2-5 TRBV30 TGTGCCTGGAGTGTAGGTGGCGGGGGCGGAGAGACCCAGTACTTC CAWSVGGGGGETQYF
TRBD1 TRBJ1-1 TRBV29-1 TGCAGCGTTGTTGGAGGACAGGGGACGTACGGAGCTTTCTTT CSVVGGQGTYGAFF
TRBD1 TRBJ1-5 TRBV19 TGTGCCAGTAGTGGTGGGACAGGGAGGGTAAATCAGCCCCAGCATTTT CASSGGTGRVNQPQHF
TRBD2 TRBJ2-7 TRBV29-1 TGCAGCGTTGGAAGCGGGGTATACTACGAGCAGTACTTC CSVGSGVYYEQYF
NA TRBJ2-1 TRBV5-4 TGTGCCAGCAGCAGGGACTTTACCTACAATGAGCAGTTCTTC CASSRDFTYNEQFF
NA TRBJ2-2 TRBV19 TGTGCCAGTAGATTGACAGGAGCGAACACCGGGGAGCTGTTTTTT CASRLTGANTGELFF
TRBD2 TRBJ2-3 TRBV5-4 TGTGCCAGCAGGTCTGGGCTAGCGGGAACAGATACGCAGTATTTT CASRSGLAGTDTQYF
TRBD1 TRBJ2-7 TRBV5-1 TGCGCCAGCAGCGTAGGGACAGGGGGCGGGTACGAGCAGTACTTC CASSVGTGGGYEQYF
NA TRBJ2-7 TRBV6-5 TGTGCCAGCAGTTATAGGGGTTACGAGCAGTACTTC CASSYRGYEQYF
NA TRBJ2-5 TRBV7-9 TGTGCCAGCAGCACCGACAGAGGAGAGACCCAGTACTTC CASSTDRGETQYF
TRBD1 TRBJ1-1 TRBV4-3 TGCGCCAGCAGCCAAGCTGAATGGACAGGGGGACCTGAAGCTTTCTTT CASSQAEWTGGPEAFF
TRBD1 TRBJ2-1 TRBV5-1 TGCGCCAGCAGCTTGGCCAGGGGGTTCTACAATGAGCAGTTCTTC CASSLARGFYNEQFF
TRBD2 TRBJ2-5 TRBV10-3 TGTGCCATCAGTGAGCCAGTAGCGGGGGGGCGGGAGACCCAGTACTTC CAISEPVAGGRETQYF
NA TRBJ2-2 TRBV13 TGTGCCAGCAGCTTGGAGCCCGGCACCGGGGAGCTGTTTTTT CASSLEPGTGELFF
TRBD1 TRBJ1-1 TRBV15 TGTGCCACCAGCAGTTTACAGGGGAGGACTGAAGCTTTCTTT CATSSLQGRTEAFF
NA TRBJ2-1 TRBV29-1 TGCAGCGTTGAAGGGGTGCACACTACCCCCGACAATGAGCAGTTCTTC CSVEGVHTTPDNEQFF
NA TRBJ2-7 TRBV4-3 TGCGCCAGCAGCCTTCCGGACAGATTCTCCTACGAGCAGTACTTC CASSLPDRFSYEQYF
TRBD1 TRBJ1-1 TRBV4-3 TGCGCCAGCAGCCAGGACAGGGGGCGTTTTTATGGTGAAGCTTTCTTT CASSQDRGRFYGEAFF
NA TRBJ1-2 TRBV19 TGTGCCAGTAGTATTTTGAGGGCGGAAGGCTACACCTTC CASSILRAEGYTF
NA TRBJ1-6 TRBV18 TGTGCCAGCTCGTCCCGTAATTCACCCCTCCACTTT CASSSRNSPLHF
TRBD1 TRBJ1-3 TRBV5-1 TGCGCCAGCAGCTGGGGACAGGGGGATCGTGGAAACACCATATATTTT CASSWGQGDRGNTIYF
TRBD2 TRBJ2-5 TRBV5-8 TGTGCCAGCAGCTGGACTAGCGGGAGGGAGACCCAGTACTTC CASSWTSGRETQYF
NA TRBJ1-3 TRBV18 TGTGCCAGCTCACCTGCGTCGGTCGGGAGATCTGGAAACACCATATATTTT CASSPASVGRSGNTIYF
TRBD1 TRBJ1-1 TRBV5-1 TGCGCCAGCAGCGCAGGGGGCGGGTACACTGAAGCTTTCTTT CASSAGGGYTEAFF
TRBD2 TRBJ2-3 TRBV18 TGTGCCAGCTCACCTACCCTAGCGGGCCCAGATACGCAGTATTTT CASSPTLAGPDTQYF
NA TRBJ2-1 TRBV4-2 TGTGCCAGCAGCCAAGCCCAGCGCACTAGTTACAATGAGCAGTTCTTC CASSQAQRTSYNEQFF